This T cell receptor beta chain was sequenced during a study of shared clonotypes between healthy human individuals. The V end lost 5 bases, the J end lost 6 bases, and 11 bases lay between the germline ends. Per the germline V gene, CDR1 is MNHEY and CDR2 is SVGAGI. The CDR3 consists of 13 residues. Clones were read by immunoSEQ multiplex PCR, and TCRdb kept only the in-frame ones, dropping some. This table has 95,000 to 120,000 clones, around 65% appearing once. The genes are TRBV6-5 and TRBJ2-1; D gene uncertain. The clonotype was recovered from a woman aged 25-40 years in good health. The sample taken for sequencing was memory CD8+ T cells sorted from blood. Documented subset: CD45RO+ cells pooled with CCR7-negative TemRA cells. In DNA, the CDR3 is TGTGCCAGCAGTCAGGAGTCCCCCAATGAGCAGTTCTTC. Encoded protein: CASSQESPNEQFF.